This TCR beta chain derives from a study of siplizumab effects on memory and regulatory T cells (dated by TCRdb to the late 2010s). About the investigation overall: The study examined how the anti-CD2 antibody siplizumab affects alloreactive T-cell subsets in allogeneic mixed lymphocyte reactions built from human PBMCs. What the authors observed across the whole study: Unstimulated naive T cells appeared more diverse than memory T cells, and naive cells seemed to contribute substantially to the alloresponse. Among mappable alloreactive CD4+ clones, an average Treg-derived fraction of roughly 71% was observed with siplizumab, compared with 26.9% in control reactions. No functional confirmation was obtained for the suppressive function of proliferating Tregs from siplizumab cultures. Siplizumab significantly reduced the cumulative frequency of alloreactive sequences traceable to unstimulated CD4+ memory T cells. Because sequences below about 10^-5 frequency were poorly captured, only a minor fraction of alloreactive clones could be mapped to unstimulated subsets. Roughly 80-97% of proliferating CD4+ or CD8+ clones could not be assigned a naive or memory phenotype.

Worth noting for this clone: It lacks a known antigen. One base away there is no much larger clone; base qualities are not given.

The receptor library was made with the immunoSEQ multiplex PCR assay. Each sample had 85,000 to 100,000 TCR templates assayed by the deep sequencing platform. Genomic DNA extracted from sorted T cells was used for TCRbeta CDR3 sequencing. The original methods were these. Clonal analysis of TCRbeta CDR3 data was done in the R programming language. Alloreactive CD4+ and CD8+ clones were identified by comparing unstimulated samples to CFSE-low samples taken after the reaction. Regulatory or non-regulatory origin was assigned to alloreactive CD4+ clones by matching of sequences to sorted unstimulated Treg and non-Treg repertoires. The source is immuneACCESS, and TCRdb retained only in-frame sequences with V and J called. Part of the clones is not carried over; for the studies checked, unresolved V genes explain less than half of this, and the remainder is unexplained. The DNA gave D and trimming, while V, J and clone size come from that table. This sample comprises around 100,000 clones, about 94% of them detected only once. 1% to 1.5% of the sample comes from the top ten.

TCRbeta CDR3 sequencing was performed on sorted unstimulated T cells and on proliferating T cells recovered from mixed lymphocyte reactions. Fresh whole blood from around 11 HLA-typed healthy donors was used to isolate PBMCs. To map where alloreactive clones came from, CD4+ non-regulatory T cells in the unstimulated state were FACS-sorted. V lost 7 bases and J lost 6 bases; the stretch between them is 13 bases long. CDR1 is given as DFQATT and CDR2 as SNEGSKA, both from the germline V gene (reference sequence). The CDR3 runs 11 amino acids, cysteine and phenylalanine included. The kept DNA is CDR3 alone, 33 bases in frame from the first base.

Sequencing was done on a sample of non-Treg CD4+ T cells sorted from blood. The meaning of the sample's cell subset or site label: FACS-sorted unstimulated CD4+ non-regulatory T cells. The chain was built from TRBV20-1 and TRBJ2-7, with TRBD1 tentatively as D gene (5 bases match). The receptor comes from a human donor in good health. The nucleotides read TGCAGTGTAAATAGGGGTCCCGAGCAGTACTTC. This sequence encodes CSVNRGPEQYF.